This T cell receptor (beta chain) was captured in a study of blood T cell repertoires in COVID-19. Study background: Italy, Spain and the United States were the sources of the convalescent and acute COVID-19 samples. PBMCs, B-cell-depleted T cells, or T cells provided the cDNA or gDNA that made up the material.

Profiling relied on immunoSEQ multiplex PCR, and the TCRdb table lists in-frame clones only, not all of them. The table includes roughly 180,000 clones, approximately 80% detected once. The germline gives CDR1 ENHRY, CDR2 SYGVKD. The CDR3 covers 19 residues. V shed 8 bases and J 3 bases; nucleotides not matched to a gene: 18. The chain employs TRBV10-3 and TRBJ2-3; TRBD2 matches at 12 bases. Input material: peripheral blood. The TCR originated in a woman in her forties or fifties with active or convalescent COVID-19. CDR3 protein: CAIVAWGLAGLRWTDTQYF. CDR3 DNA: TGTGCCATCGTTGCCTGGGGACTAGCGGGTCTCAGATGGACAGATACGCAGTATTTT.